This record looks at one T cell receptor (beta chain) sequence and its context. This CDR3 spans 14 amino acids. Between the trimmed V and J ends, which lost 3 bases and 0 bases, there was a span of 8 bases. Germline V gene data show CDR1 as MGHRA and CDR2 as YSYEKL. The data were obtained in a study of cytomegalovirus exposure and HLA in healthy donors. Study overall: A previous analysis identified approximately 110 million unique TCR beta sequences derived from around 180 million T cells.

Healthy donors of bone marrow made up the group. The PCR used 60 Vbeta and 13 Jbeta primers. Clones were read by immunoSEQ multiplex PCR, and TCRdb kept only the in-frame ones, dropping some. In the table there are around 150,000 clones, roughly 77% of which are singletons. Sequenced material: PBMCs. V is TRBV4-1 and J is TRBJ1-1; the D gene is possibly TRBD1 (5 bases). The receptor's source is a human donor in good health. CDR3: CASSHGHLNTEAFF. CDR3 nucleotides: TGCGCCAGCAGCCATGGACACTTGAACACTGAAGCTTTCTTT.